In its sample, the clone carrying this T cell receptor (beta chain) was seen once. Measured with immunoSEQ multiplex PCR; TCRdb has only the in-frame clones, and not every one. The repertoire consists of some 42,000 clones, with 85% to 90% occurring once and the leading ten covering 21%. These data are taken from a study of OX40 agonist ivuxolimab in advanced cancers. Specimen: CD4+ or CD8+ T cells sorted from blood, collected in a trial of the OX40 agonist ivuxolimab. The receptor was derived from an adult with an advanced solid tumor such as melanoma, head and neck, liver or kidney cancer.

The CDR3: CASSLDEQFF. CDR3 sequence (DNA): TGTGCCAGCAGCTTAGATGAGCAGTTCTTC. V gene TRBV7-8 combines with J gene TRBJ2-1; no clear D gene. With 1 base removed from V and 8 bases from J, the gap between germline ends came to 0 bases. Germline V gene sequence: CDR1 SGHVS, CDR2 FQNEAQ. CDR3 size: 10 residues. Filled out from reference TRBV7-8 and TRBJ2-1, the complete variable domain reads GAGVSQSPRYKVAKRGQDVALRCDPISGHVSLFWYQQALGQGPEFLTYFQNEAQLDKSGLPSDRFFAERPEGSVSTLKIQRTQQEDSAVYLCASSLDEQFFGPGTRLTVL.